The TCR beta chain described here comes from a study of regulatory T cells in long-lasting Graves disease. Investigators prepared the TCR beta libraries by applying iRepertoire HTBI primers and Arm-PCR of CDR3 regions. TCRdb reprocessed the multiplex PCR reads with MiXCR, giving one entry per CDR3 protein. The sample gives under 500,000 distinct CDR3 sequences, roughly 15% of which show up once; around a tenth is in the top ten. Per the germline V gene, CDR1 is LGHNA and CDR2 is YSLEER. Trimming removed 0 bases from V and 10 bases from J, with 16 bases in between. This CDR3 has 16 residues. In its sample, this clonotype was seen a few times. Time point reported: newly diagnosed GD, antithyroid drugs for less than 3 months. PBMC RNA was the source of the TCR library. The sample was also reused in another study, on T cells in Graves' hyperthyroidism and ophthalmopathy.

Sequenced material: peripheral blood mononuclear cells (PBMCs), taken at new diagnosis, from a patient treated with antithyroid drugs. The sequence was collected from a woman in her twenties or thirties with Graves disease. This rearrangement joins TRBV4-3 to TRBJ1-6; TRBD1 might be the D (5 bases). The CDR3 DNA sequence: TGCGCCAGCAGCCAAGAAATTGGCAGGGTTGGATCACCCCTCCACTTT. Its translation: CASSQEIGRVGSPLHF.